This entry concerns a single T cell receptor beta chain. The sample originates from a study of blood T cells in healthy people across ages. Then a second PCR, running roughly 6 to 11 cycles, was carried out with a sample-barcoded 5' primer and a J-beta primer mix. From the 5' RACE reads, TCRdb called clonotypes with MiXCR, one entry per CDR3 protein. The table lists some 1,500,000 distinct CDR3 sequences, 35% to 45% of them singletons. The V and J ends lost 11 bases and 1 base, in that order; junction bases with no gene match: 9. The CDR3 loop spans 14 amino acids. The germline V gene encodes CDR1 MNHEY and CDR2 SVGEGT.

What was sequenced was blood. The receptor comes from a woman between 18 and 29 years old in good health. The V call is TRBV6-2 or TRBV6-3, the J call TRBJ2-7, with TRBD2 identical over 9 bases. Written as DNA, the CDR3 is TGTGCCTTACACGCTAGCGGGGATTCCTACGAGCAGTACTTC. This encodes CALHASGDSYEQYF.